These T cell receptor beta chains were read from a single sample in a study of blood T cell repertoires in COVID-19. TCRdb keeps only in-frame clones here, not all; method: immunoSEQ multiplex PCR. The sample yields more than 11,000 clones, roughly 83% seen once. The sample comprised peripheral blood. All receptors derive from a man aged 40-49 years with active or convalescent COVID-19. Each CDR3 is given with its conserved first and last residue. Each record gives: V gene, clone size, D gene, J gene, CDR3 protein, CDR3 DNA. The D gene is left open where the match is weak. Not every row has a clone size; where given, it reads once, few, many or a size class.

V: TRBV5-1
size: -
D: -
J: TRBJ2-3
CDR3: CASTRDGSTDTQYF
DNA: TGCGCCAGCACCAGGGATGGCAGCACAGATACGCAGTATTTT

V: TRBV6-1
size: few
D: -
J: TRBJ2-7
CDR3: CASSDSQARLEQYF
DNA: TGTGCCAGCAGTGACAGCCAGGCTCGCCTGGAGCAGTACTTC

V: TRBV6-5
size: once
D: TRBD1
J: TRBJ1-6
CDR3: CASKRTGGGSSPLHF
DNA: TGTGCCAGCAAACGAACAGGGGGCGGGAGTTCACCCCTCCACTTT

V: TRBV12-3/TRBV12-4
size: once
D: -
J: TRBJ2-7
CDR3: CASSSAQREEQYF
DNA: TGTGCCAGCAGTTCCGCCCAACGTGAGGAGCAGTACTTC

V: TRBV7-2
size: -
D: -
J: TRBJ1-6
CDR3: CASSLATGYYAPLHF
DNA: TGTGCCAGCAGCTTAGCTACAGGGTACTACGCACCCCTCCACTTT

V: TRBV6-5
size: -
D: TRBD1
J: TRBJ2-1
CDR3: CASRYRGQGAGEQFF
DNA: TGTGCCAGCAGGTACAGGGGGCAGGGGGCTGGGGAGCAGTTCTTC

V: TRBV7-6
size: -
D: TRBD2
J: TRBJ2-5
CDR3: CASSSRLAGIQETQYF
DNA: TGTGCCAGCAGCTCCCGACTAGCGGGAATTCAAGAGACCCAGTACTTC

V: TRBV19
size: -
D: TRBD1
J: TRBJ1-1
CDR3: CASSIGQGAEAFF
DNA: TGTGCCAGTAGTATAGGACAGGGAGCTGAAGCTTTCTTT

V: TRBV27
size: -
D: TRBD1
J: TRBJ1-5
CDR3: CASSLFGQGNQPQHF
DNA: TGTGCCAGCAGTTTATTCGGACAGGGCAATCAGCCCCAGCATTTT

V: TRBV3-1/TRBV3-2
size: -
D: TRBD1
J: TRBJ1-6
CDR3: CASRWTGGNSPLHF
DNA: TGTGCCAGCAGATGGACAGGTGGAAATTCACCCCTCCACTTT

V: TRBV7-2
size: -
D: TRBD1
J: TRBJ1-1
CDR3: CASSLGGQGATEAFF
DNA: TGTGCCAGCAGCTTAGGGGGACAGGGAGCCACTGAAGCTTTCTTT

V: TRBV5-6
size: -
D: -
J: TRBJ1-1
CDR3: CASSSPPGTLPEAFF
DNA: TGTGCCAGCAGCTCCCCTCCAGGAACTCTTCCCGAAGCTTTCTTT

V: TRBV5-1
size: once
D: TRBD2
J: TRBJ2-5
CDR3: CASSPPSSGGLRTQYF
DNA: TGCGCCAGCAGCCCCCCCTCTAGCGGGGGTCTTCGGACCCAGTACTTC

V: TRBV28
size: once
D: TRBD2
J: TRBJ2-1
CDR3: CASSLLAGVYNEQFF
DNA: TGTGCCAGCAGCCTACTAGCGGGGGTGTACAATGAGCAGTTCTTC

V: TRBV5-8
size: -
D: TRBD2
J: TRBJ2-7
CDR3: CASSVDRDYSYEQYF
DNA: TGTGCCAGCAGCGTGGACCGGGACTACTCCTACGAGCAGTACTTC

V: TRBV11-3
size: -
D: TRBD2
J: TRBJ2-3
CDR3: CASSPGLAGERDTQYF
DNA: TGTGCCAGCAGCCCAGGACTAGCGGGGGAGAGGGATACGCAGTATTTT

V: TRBV29-1
size: -
D: TRBD1
J: TRBJ1-4
CDR3: CSVDRGREKLFF
DNA: TGCAGCGTGGACAGGGGGCGTGAAAAACTGTTTTTT

V: TRBV29-1
size: -
D: -
J: TRBJ2-1
CDR3: CSVAGTALYNEQFF
DNA: TGCAGCGTGGCCGGGACTGCCCTCTACAATGAGCAGTTCTTC

V: TRBV4-1
size: -
D: TRBD1
J: TRBJ2-2
CDR3: CASSQSLGTGGTGELFF
DNA: TGCGCCAGCAGCCAATCCCTCGGGACAGGGGGCACCGGGGAGCTGTTTTTT

V: TRBV7-2
size: few
D: -
J: TRBJ1-2
CDR3: CASSPLQAGIYGYTF
DNA: TGTGCCAGCAGCCCCTTACAGGCAGGGATCTATGGCTACACCTTC

V: TRBV28
size: -
D: -
J: TRBJ1-3
CDR3: CASSPYSTYSGNTIYF
DNA: TGTGCCAGCAGTCCATACAGTACTTACTCTGGAAACACCATATATTTT

V: TRBV7-9
size: once
D: -
J: TRBJ2-7
CDR3: CASSLVVYEQYF
DNA: TGTGCCAGCAGCTTAGTCGTCTACGAGCAGTACTTC

V: TRBV11-2
size: -
D: -
J: TRBJ1-5
CDR3: CASSLNGQPQHF
DNA: TGTGCCAGCAGCTTAAACGGTCAGCCCCAGCATTTT

V: TRBV5-1
size: once
D: -
J: TRBJ1-2
CDR3: CASSLEAGWTDSYGYTF
DNA: TGCGCCAGCAGCTTGGAGGCGGGCTGGACAGATAGCTATGGCTACACCTTC

V: TRBV12-3/TRBV12-4
size: -
D: -
J: TRBJ1-2
CDR3: CASRTGGAGGYTF
DNA: TGTGCCAGCAGGACCGGGGGGGCCGGTGGCTACACCTTC

V: TRBV6-5
size: -
D: -
J: TRBJ1-5
CDR3: CASRKDSTDQPQHF
DNA: TGTGCCAGCAGGAAGGACAGTACCGATCAGCCCCAGCATTTT

V: TRBV14
size: -
D: -
J: TRBJ2-1
CDR3: CASSQWQDEGNEQFF
DNA: TGTGCCAGCAGCCAATGGCAGGATGAGGGCAATGAGCAGTTCTTC

V: TRBV23-1
size: few
D: TRBD2
J: TRBJ2-2
CDR3: CASANSVTSGDTGELFF
DNA: TGCGCCAGCGCGAATTCGGTGACTAGCGGGGACACCGGGGAGCTGTTTTTT

V: TRBV3-1/TRBV3-2
size: -
D: TRBD1
J: TRBJ1-2
CDR3: CASSQDWDSYGYTF
DNA: TGTGCCAGCAGCCAAGATTGGGACAGCTATGGCTACACCTTC

V: TRBV18
size: -
D: -
J: TRBJ2-7
CDR3: CASSPFPGYEQYF
DNA: TGTGCCAGCTCACCATTCCCGGGATACGAGCAGTACTTC

V: TRBV5-1
size: few
D: -
J: TRBJ2-7
CDR3: CASSSNTGTLYEQYF
DNA: TGCGCCAGCAGCTCTAATACCGGGACTCTCTACGAGCAGTACTTC

V: TRBV27
size: -
D: -
J: TRBJ1-1
CDR3: CASSLRAGRNTEAFF
DNA: TGTGCCAGCAGTTTGAGGGCAGGTAGGAACACTGAAGCTTTCTTT

V: TRBV5-1
size: -
D: -
J: TRBJ2-7
CDR3: CASSRLQTGYEQYF
DNA: TGCGCCAGCAGCCGGCTTCAAACCGGGTACGAGCAGTACTTC

V: TRBV19
size: -
D: -
J: TRBJ1-5
CDR3: CASRYQTEMGNQPQHF
DNA: TGTGCCAGCAGGTATCAGACAGAAATGGGCAATCAGCCCCAGCATTTT

V: TRBV2
size: -
D: TRBD2
J: TRBJ2-1
CDR3: CASSDGSGVHGEQFF
DNA: TGTGCCAGCAGTGACGGTAGCGGGGTCCATGGTGAGCAGTTCTTC

V: TRBV13
size: -
D: -
J: TRBJ1-1
CDR3: CASSLPTRDMNTEAFF
DNA: TGTGCCAGCAGCTTACCCACCCGGGACATGAACACTGAAGCTTTCTTT

V: TRBV7-2
size: few
D: -
J: TRBJ1-4
CDR3: CASSFDSLPEKLFF
DNA: TGTGCCAGCAGTTTCGACAGTTTGCCCGAAAAACTGTTTTTT

V: TRBV7-9
size: -
D: TRBD1
J: TRBJ2-5
CDR3: CASSRATGVKETQYF
DNA: TGTGCCAGCAGCAGGGCGACAGGGGTTAAAGAGACCCAGTACTTC

V: TRBV19
size: -
D: TRBD1
J: TRBJ1-1
CDR3: CASRTGGVNTEAFF
DNA: TGTGCCAGTAGAACAGGGGGGGTGAACACTGAAGCTTTCTTT

V: TRBV5-5
size: -
D: -
J: TRBJ1-4
CDR3: CASSTGTSEKLFF
DNA: TGTGCCAGCAGCACCGGGACATCCGAAAAACTGTTTTTT

V: TRBV2
size: -
D: -
J: TRBJ1-5
CDR3: CASSEAGGWSNQPQHF
DNA: TGTGCCAGCAGTGAAGCGGGGGGTTGGAGCAATCAGCCCCAGCATTTT

V: TRBV19
size: -
D: -
J: TRBJ1-5
CDR3: CASSLVTGFQPQHF
DNA: TGTGCCAGTAGTCTGGTCACAGGGTTTCAGCCCCAGCATTTT

V: TRBV13
size: -
D: -
J: TRBJ2-2
CDR3: CASRRIPGSNTGELFF
DNA: TGTGCCAGCAGGCGCATTCCAGGGTCTAACACCGGGGAGCTGTTTTTT

V: TRBV19
size: -
D: TRBD1
J: TRBJ1-2
CDR3: CASMLGTGIGGYTF
DNA: TGTGCCAGTATGCTCGGGACAGGGATTGGAGGCTACACCTTC

V: TRBV5-1
size: -
D: TRBD2
J: TRBJ2-3
CDR3: CASSLTSGAITDTQYF
DNA: TGCGCCAGCAGCTTGACTAGCGGGGCGATCACAGATACGCAGTATTTT

V: TRBV11-3
size: -
D: -
J: TRBJ2-2
CDR3: CASSRSRGTGELFF
DNA: TGTGCCAGCAGCCGATCGAGGGGGACCGGGGAGCTGTTTTTT